The sequence of this T cell receptor (beta chain) was determined in a study of T cells in Graves' hyperthyroidism and ophthalmopathy. This clonotype has more than one count but fewer than ten. What it recognizes is unknown. Study-level points and caveats: Most thyroid-expanded clonotypes above 0.001 were also found in blood.

Patients between 18 and 65 years old had hyperthyroidism, newly diagnosed and lasting under 2 months. Uncontrolled infection, other autoimmune disease, pregnancy and lactation each barred patients from inclusion. Blood was drawn at first hyperthyroidism diagnosis, before any ophthalmopathy symptoms. RNA transcripts served as the template for amplifying TCR beta CDR3 regions. Primed by the HTBI set, a first-round RT-PCR was run on the TCR CDR3. TCRdb itself ran the multiplex PCR reads through MiXCR, one entry per CDR3 protein. There are 250,000 or so distinct CDR3 sequences in the sample; 13% to 15% occur only once, and 13% lies in the top ten. This CDR3 is built from 15 residues. The germline V gene encodes CDR1 LNHNV and CDR2 YYDKDF (reference sequence). The V end was cut by 1 base, the J end by 0 bases, with 8 bases between.

The sample comprised blood. The clonotype originates from a middle-aged woman with Graves' hyperthyroidism that later progressed to Graves' ophthalmopathy. The J gene is TRBJ2-3, the V gene TRBV15; D is ambiguous. CDR3 sequence reads: CATSRGLSSTDTQYF. DNA of the CDR3: TGTGCCACCAGCAGAGGGCTATCTAGCACAGATACGCAGTATTTT.